The 26 T cell receptor beta chains below all came from one sample that was sequenced in a study of CD8 T cells in Susac syndrome. A quantity of about 0.5 to 1 ug RNA underwent reverse transcription using random hexamers. TCRdb reprocessed the immunoSEQ multiplex PCR reads via MiXCR and lists one record per CDR3 protein. The sample lists 200,000 or so distinct CDR3 sequences; roughly 96% were seen once. The material sequenced was CD4+ T cells from PBMCs. The receptors were gathered from a human donor with multiple sclerosis.

This clonotype has a handful of counts. This chain joins TRBV3-1 and TRBJ2-1; D is possibly TRBD2 (6 bases). The CDR3 consists of 11 residues. V was trimmed by 6 bases and J by 6 bases, leaving 6 bases between them. Per germline, CDR1 LGHDT and CDR2 YNNKEL (reference sequence). CDR3 amino acids: CASRLANEQFF. The DNA for the CDR3 is TGTGCCAGCAGACTAGCCAATGAGCAGTTCTTC.

V usage is TRBV15 and J usage is TRBJ2-3, with TRBD2 identical over 8 bases. The J segment lost 1 base and the V segment lost 5 bases, leaving 5 bases of the junction unmatched. The CDR3 loop spans 15 amino acids. Per germline, CDR1 LNHNV and CDR2 YYDKDF (reference sequence). CDR3 nucleotides: TGTGCCACCAGCCCACGGCGGGAGGGCACAGATACGCAGTATTTT. Translation gives CATSPRREGTDTQYF.

This sequence joins TRBV7-9 and TRBJ2-5; 8 positions match TRBD1. Germline CDR1 is SEHNR and CDR2 is FQNEAQ (reference sequence). The CDR3 sequence is 14 residues long. J gave up 7 bases and V 4 bases, and 8 bases lay outside the gene matches. CDR3 DNA: TGTGCCAGCAGCTCTCCGACAGGGGCTGGGACCCAGTACTTC. Amino acids: CASSSPTGAGTQYF.

This chain links TRBV3-1 with TRBJ2-1; D may match TRBD1 or TRBD2 (6 bases each). The CDR3 is 16 amino acids. Looked up from germline, CDR1 is LGHDT and CDR2 is YNNKEL (reference sequence). V lost 1 base, J lost 6 bases, and 16 bases lay in between. DNA for the CDR3: TGTGCCAGCAGCCAAGTACGAGGGGGGTTTGGCAATGAGCAGTTCTTC. Translating gives CASSQVRGGFGNEQFF.

This sequence joins TRBV4-1 and TRBJ2-1; 9 bases agree with TRBD1. The CDR3 has 23 residues. Per the germline V gene, CDR1 is MGHRA and CDR2 is YSYEKL. Losses at the gene ends were 1 base for V and 3 bases for J; bases not matched to a gene: 25. CDR3 amino acids: CASSQGRDRDGPRYQLNYNEQFF. The CDR3 bases are TGCGCCAGCAGCCAAGGCCGGGACAGGGATGGTCCCCGGTACCAATTAAACTACAATGAGCAGTTCTTC.

The chain employs TRBV6-5 and TRBJ2-5, with a possible D match to TRBD2 (7 bases). Trimming stripped 5 bases from V and 4 bases from J, with 14 bases between. The CDR3 consists of 14 residues. CDR1 is MNHEY and CDR2 is SVGAGI in the germline V gene. Here the CDR3 DNA reads TGTGCCAGCAGTATCGGTGGGGGGGCAGAGACCCAGTACTTC. Translated: CASSIGGGAETQYF.

The chain employs TRBV27 and TRBJ2-1; 7 nucleotides agree with TRBD2. The V gene's germline CDR1 is MNHEY and CDR2 SMNVEV (reference sequence). With 2 bases clipped from V and 6 bases from J, the junction kept 4 bases outside the gene matches. The CDR3 covers 14 residues. CDR3 protein: CASSLAGAGNEQFF. The CDR3 DNA follows: TGTGCCAGCAGTTTAGCGGGAGCGGGCAATGAGCAGTTCTTC.

The chain uses TRBV20-1 and TRBJ2-5, with D hard to call. V lost 6 bases, J lost 5 bases, and 13 bases lay in between. The CDR3 consists of 12 residues. Germline values: CDR1 DFQATT, CDR2 SNEGSKA (reference sequence). This chain's CDR3 is CSATAPTETQYF. Written as DNA, the CDR3 is TGCAGTGCAACGGCGCCCACGGAGACCCAGTACTTC.

V and J are TRBV20-1 and TRBJ2-3, with D tentatively TRBD1 or TRBD2 (5 bases each). The CDR3 is 13 residues long. Germline assignment: CDR1 DFQATT and CDR2 SNEGSKA (reference sequence). V lost 8 bases and J 2 bases, leaving 14 bases between the germline ends. Written as DNA, the CDR3 is TGCAGTATAGAGGGGTTTTCCACAGATACGCAGTATTTT. It codes for CSIEGFSTDTQYF.

This clonotype was recorded only once. The chain links TRBV29-1 to TRBJ1-1; no firm D call. The CDR3 totals 10 residues. CDR1 is SQVTM, CDR2 ANQGSEA, per germline. Trimming pared 5 bases from V and 8 bases from J, leaving 9 bases between. This chain's CDR3 is CSVSVREAFF. In nucleotides, the CDR3 is TGCAGCGTTTCGGTCAGAGAAGCTTTCTTT.

The V and J genes are TRBV9 and TRBJ2-7; the D gene is possibly TRBD1 (6 bases). The CDR3 sequence is 15 residues long. V gave up 0 bases and J gave up 2 bases, with 12 bases separating them. Germline CDR1 is SGDLS and CDR2 is YYNGEE. The CDR3 reads CASSVATGMAYEQYF. DNA of the CDR3: TGTGCCAGCAGCGTAGCCACAGGGATGGCCTACGAGCAGTACTTC.

The chain carries TRBV7-8 and TRBJ2-5, with 8 bases that match TRBD2. CDR1 is SGHVS and CDR2 is FQNEAQ in the germline V gene. Losses at the gene ends were 5 bases for V and 5 bases for J; bases not matched to a gene: 13. This CDR3 is 16 amino acids long. CDR3 protein: CASSAGPGTRGETQYF. CDR3 in DNA: TGTGCCAGCAGCGCGGGACCCGGGACTAGAGGGGAGACCCAGTACTTC.

V is TRBV20-1 and J is TRBJ2-2, with 7 bases identical to TRBD1. The CDR3 covers 14 residues. Per germline, CDR1 DFQATT and CDR2 SNEGSKA (reference sequence). With 3 bases clipped from V and 6 bases from J, the junction kept 7 bases outside the gene matches. Written as DNA, the CDR3 is TGCAGTGCTAGTGAAGGGACAGTCGCCGGGGAGCTGTTTTTT. Translated, it gives CSASEGTVAGELFF.

The chain uses TRBV20-1 and TRBJ1-1, with 7 bases identical to TRBD1. The CDR3 spans 15 residues. The J segment lost 7 bases and the V segment lost 5 bases, leaving 16 bases of the junction unmatched. CDR1 is DFQATT, CDR2 SNEGSKA, per germline (reference sequence). CDR3 sequence: CSASNPGQIFSEAFF. In nucleotides, the CDR3 is TGCAGTGCTTCTAACCCGGGACAGATTTTCAGTGAAGCTTTCTTT.

The chain links TRBV3-1 to TRBJ1-2, with D hard to call. Germline V gene lookup returns CDR1 LGHDT and CDR2 YNNKEL (reference sequence). Trimming took off 1 base at V and 7 bases at J, with 10 bases between the two ends. The CDR3 has 13 amino acids. This CDR3 reads CASSQVGIVGYTF. The CDR3 DNA sequence: TGTGCCAGCAGCCAAGTCGGTATCGTTGGCTACACCTTC.

The chain recombines TRBV5-1 with TRBJ2-7; D gene unclear. Germline values: CDR1 SGHRS, CDR2 YFSETQ. V gave up 0 bases and J gave up 0 bases, with 10 bases separating them. This CDR3 contains 15 residues. The CDR3 loop reads CASSLAGQTSYEQYF. The DNA for the CDR3 is TGCGCCAGCAGCTTGGCCGGTCAGACCTCCTACGAGCAGTACTTC.

V is TRBV15 and J is TRBJ2-7; D is uncertain. The germline V gene has CDR1 LNHNV and CDR2 YYDKDF (reference sequence). CDR3 length: 13 residues. The V end lost 5 bases, the J end lost 9 bases, and 17 bases lay between the germline ends. CDR3 protein: CATSRARAPRQYF. The CDR3 region has the DNA TGTGCCACCAGCCGAGCTAGGGCTCCAAGGCAGTACTTC.

The V and J genes are TRBV27 and TRBJ2-6; 8 nucleotides align to TRBD2. Trimming removed 9 bases from V and 1 base from J; junction bases left unmatched: 5. This CDR3 comprises 15 residues. Per the germline V gene, CDR1 is MNHEY and CDR2 is SMNVEV (reference sequence). The CDR3 sequence: CASRGGTSGANVLTF. CDR3 bases: TGTGCCAGTCGGGGGGGCACTTCTGGGGCCAACGTCCTGACTTTC.

V and J are TRBV3-1 and TRBJ2-5, with D perhaps being TRBD1 or TRBD2 (6 bases each). Germline CDR1 and CDR2: LGHDT and YNNKEL (reference sequence). The CDR3 covers 14 residues. Trimming pared 7 bases from V and 3 bases from J, leaving 15 bases between. This CDR3 is CASTFLRGEETQYF. CDR3 bases: TGTGCCAGCACCTTCCTTAGGGGGGAAGAGACCCAGTACTTC.

The gene calls are TRBV20-1 and TRBJ2-3, with 9 bases matching TRBD2. Per germline, CDR1 DFQATT and CDR2 SNEGSKA (reference sequence). The CDR3 has 15 residues. V shed 7 bases and J 1 base; nucleotides not matched to a gene: 9. CDR3 protein: CSGGAIAGGTDTQYF. In DNA, the CDR3 is TGCAGTGGGGGAGCCATAGCGGGGGGCACAGATACGCAGTATTTT.

The rearrangement links TRBV7-9 to TRBJ2-3; no clear D. The germline V gene encodes CDR1 SEHNR and CDR2 FQNEAQ (reference sequence). V was cut by 5 bases and J by 6 bases, with 12 bases left in between. This CDR3 is built from 13 residues. CDR3 bases: TGTGCCAGCAGCCACCCTCAGTGGGATACGCAGTATTTT. Protein product: CASSHPQWDTQYF.

V usage is TRBV5-4 and J usage is TRBJ2-4, with a possible D match to TRBD1 (5 bases). Trimming removed 0 bases at V and 5 bases at J, with 12 bases between. Germline V gives CDR1 SGHNT, CDR2 YYREEE (reference sequence). The CDR3 loop spans 15 amino acids. The CDR3 DNA reads as TGTGCCAGCAGCTTGGGGTCAAGGGGCGAAAACATTCAGTACTTC. Translation: CASSLGSRGENIQYF.

The genes are TRBV9 and TRBJ2-1; perhaps TRBD2 as D (6 bases). Per germline, CDR1 SGDLS and CDR2 YYNGEE. Trimming stripped 0 bases from V and 5 bases from J, with 18 bases between. CDR3 length: 17 amino acids. In DNA, the CDR3 is TGTGCCAGCAGCGTAGGGCGGGGACTCCAGGTTAACAATGAGCAGTTCTTC. Protein sequence: CASSVGRGLQVNNEQFF.

The chain recombines TRBV5-1 with TRBJ1-2; no clear D. The CDR3 is 9 residues long. Germline V gene lookup returns CDR1 SGHRS and CDR2 YFSETQ. The ends were cut back, 9 bases at V and 6 bases at J, with 6 bases in the middle. CDR3 bases: TGCGCCACGTTAGATGGCTACACCTTC. Amino acids: CATLDGYTF. The variable domain in full, with the rest retrieved from reference TRBV5-1 and TRBJ1-2, is KAGVTQTPRYLIKTRGQQVTLSCSPISGHRSVSWYQQTPGQGLQFLFEYFSETQRNKGNFPGRFSGRQFSNSRSEMNVSTLELGDSALYLCATLDGYTFGSGTRLTVV.

This clonotype was seen only once. This chain uses TRBV7-8 with TRBJ2-3; 9 nucleotides match TRBD2. Germline-derived CDR1 and CDR2 are SGHVS and FQNEAQ. CDR3 size: 16 residues. The V and J ends lost 1 base and 3 bases, in that order; junction bases with no gene match: 5. Written as DNA, the CDR3 is TGTGCCAGCAGCTTAGACAGACTAGCGGTTACAGATACGCAGTATTTT. The encoded protein is CASSLDRLAVTDTQYF.

The V call is TRBV5-4, the J call TRBJ1-6; 10 bases agree with TRBD1. The CDR3 extends over 16 amino acids. The germline V gene has CDR1 SGHNT and CDR2 YYREEE (reference sequence). With V trimmed by 4 bases and J by 5 bases, 6 bases remained unmatched. CDR3 coding DNA: TGTGCCAGCAGCCGTCTCGGGACAGGGGATAATTCACCCCTCCACTTT. It specifies CASSRLGTGDNSPLHF.